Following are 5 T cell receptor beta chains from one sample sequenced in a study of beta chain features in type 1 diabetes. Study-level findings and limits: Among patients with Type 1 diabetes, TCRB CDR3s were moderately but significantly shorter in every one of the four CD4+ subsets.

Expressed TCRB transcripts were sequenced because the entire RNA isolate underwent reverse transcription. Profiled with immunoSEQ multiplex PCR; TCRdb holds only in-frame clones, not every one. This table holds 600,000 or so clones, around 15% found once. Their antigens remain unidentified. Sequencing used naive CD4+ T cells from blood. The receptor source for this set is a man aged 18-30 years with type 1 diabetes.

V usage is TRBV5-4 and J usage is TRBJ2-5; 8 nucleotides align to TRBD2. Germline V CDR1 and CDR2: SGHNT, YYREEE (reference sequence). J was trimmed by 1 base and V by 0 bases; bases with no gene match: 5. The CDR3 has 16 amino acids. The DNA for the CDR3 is TGTGCCAGCAGCTTGGGCCGCGGGGGGATCCAAGAGACCCAGTACTTC. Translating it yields CASSLGRGGIQETQYF.

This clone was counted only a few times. The CDR3 reads CASSLIGQGGADTQYF. The CDR3 coding sequence is TGCGCCAGCAGCTTGATTGGCCAGGGCGGCGCAGATACGCAGTATTTT. The V call is TRBV5-1, the J call TRBJ2-3; the D gene is possibly TRBD1 (5 bases). V lost 1 base and J 4 bases, leaving 16 bases between the germline ends. CDR3 length: 16 amino acids. In germline, CDR1 is SGHRS, CDR2 YFSETQ.

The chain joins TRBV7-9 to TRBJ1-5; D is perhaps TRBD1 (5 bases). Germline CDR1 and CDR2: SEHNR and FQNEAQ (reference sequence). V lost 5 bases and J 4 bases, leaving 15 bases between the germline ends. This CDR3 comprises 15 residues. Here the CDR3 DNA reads TGTGCCAGCAGCCCCGACGGGGGTTTTAATCAGCCCCAGCATTTT. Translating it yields CASSPDGGFNQPQHF.

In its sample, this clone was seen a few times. The CDR3 loop is CASSLRLDTQYF. The DNA of the CDR3 is TGTGCCAGCAGCTTAAGGCTAGATACGCAGTATTTT. The chain uses TRBV7-9 and TRBJ2-3; D call uncertain. The CDR3 has 12 amino acids. The germline V and J ends were trimmed by 2 bases and 5 bases, with 5 bases remaining between them. The germline V gene encodes CDR1 SEHNR and CDR2 FQNEAQ (reference sequence).

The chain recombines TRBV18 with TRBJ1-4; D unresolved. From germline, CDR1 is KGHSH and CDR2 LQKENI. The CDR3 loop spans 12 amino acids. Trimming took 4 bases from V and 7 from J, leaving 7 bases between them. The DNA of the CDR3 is TGTGCCAGCTCACACTTAGGTGAAAAACTGTTTTTT. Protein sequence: CASSHLGEKLFF.